This T cell receptor (beta chain) was captured by sequencing in a study of T cell responses to AZD1222 COVID-19 vaccine. Data came from immunoSEQ multiplex PCR; TCRdb stores just in-frame clones and leaves some out. Among 90,000 to 150,000 clones, over 75% were seen once, and the ten largest hold about 3.7%. Trimming removed 6 bases from V and 0 bases from J, with 16 bases in between. The germline V gene has CDR1 LNHNV and CDR2 YYDKDF (reference sequence). CDR3 length: 16 amino acids. To note about this clone: Its antigen is unidentified.

General observations from the study: Close to half of spike-specific TCRs reportedly recognize unmutated variant regions.

This TCR was sampled from an adult in good health. The chain is built from TRBV15 and TRBJ2-3, with D tentatively TRBD1 (6 bases). The sequencing here drew on peripheral blood, taken on day 0 of AZD1222 vaccination. The CDR3 region has the DNA TGTGCCACCAGTAGGGACACCCGATTTAGCACAGATACGCAGTATTTT. Translation: CATSRDTRFSTDTQYF.